This TCR beta chain emerged from a study of cytomegalovirus exposure and HLA in healthy donors. The donors were in the roughly 120-subject validation cohort, distinct from the roughly 600-subject first cohort. Whole-study findings and limits: For most TCR sequences rarity was the rule, although some public TCRs occurred in many donors. Cytomegalovirus-associated TCR beta chains were listed, numbering more than 150.

Trimming shortened V by 0 bases and J by 4 bases, and 11 bases separated the two germline ends. Germline CDR1 reads SGHRS; CDR2 reads YFSETQ. The CDR3 runs 14 residues. Assay used: immunoSEQ multiplex PCR; TCRdb lists only in-frame clones, some missing. Of 55,000 to 70,000 clones in the sample, about 92% are singletons; the top ten hold over 4%. In regard to this clone: Its antigen remains unidentified.

This rearrangement joins TRBV5-1 to TRBJ2-7; a possible D gene is TRBD1 (5 bases). The source is a man between 18 and 35 years old in good health and CMV-seropositive. Sequencing input: PBMCs. The CDR3, as DNA: TGCGCCAGCAGCTTGGAAGGGCAGGGTTACGAGCAGTACTTC. This codes for CASSLEGQGYEQYF.